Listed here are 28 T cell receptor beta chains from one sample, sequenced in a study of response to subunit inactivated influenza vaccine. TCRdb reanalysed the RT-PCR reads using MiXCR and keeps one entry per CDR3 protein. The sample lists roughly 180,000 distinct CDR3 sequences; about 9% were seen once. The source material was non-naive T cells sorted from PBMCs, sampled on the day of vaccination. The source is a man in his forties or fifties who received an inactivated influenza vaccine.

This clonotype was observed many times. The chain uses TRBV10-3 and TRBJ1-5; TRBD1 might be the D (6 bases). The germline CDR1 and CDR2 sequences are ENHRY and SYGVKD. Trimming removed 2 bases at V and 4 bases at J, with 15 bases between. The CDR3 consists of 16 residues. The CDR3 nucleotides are TGTGCCATCAGTGAGAGGGACGGGACATTTAATCAGCCCCAGCATTTT. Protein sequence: CAISERDGTFNQPQHF.

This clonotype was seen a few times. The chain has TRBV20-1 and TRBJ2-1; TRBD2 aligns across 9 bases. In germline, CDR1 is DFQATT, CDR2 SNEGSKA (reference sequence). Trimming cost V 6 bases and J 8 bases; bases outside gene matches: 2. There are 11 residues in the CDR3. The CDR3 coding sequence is TGCAGTGCGGGACTAGCCCATGAGCAGTTCTTC. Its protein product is CSAGLAHEQFF.

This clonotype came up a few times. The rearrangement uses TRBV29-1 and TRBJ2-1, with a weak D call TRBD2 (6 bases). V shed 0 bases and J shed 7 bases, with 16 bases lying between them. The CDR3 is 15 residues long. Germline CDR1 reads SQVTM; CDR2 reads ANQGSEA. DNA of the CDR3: TGCAGCGTTGAAGATCCCGAGGGCCGGGGGAATGAGCAGTTCTTC. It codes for CSVEDPEGRGNEQFF.

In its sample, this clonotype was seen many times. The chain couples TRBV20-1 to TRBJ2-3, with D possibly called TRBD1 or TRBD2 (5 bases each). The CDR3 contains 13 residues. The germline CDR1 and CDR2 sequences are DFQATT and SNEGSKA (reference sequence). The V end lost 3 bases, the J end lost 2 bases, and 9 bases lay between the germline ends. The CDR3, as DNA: TGCAGTGCTAGGAGGGACGCCACAGATACGCAGTATTTT. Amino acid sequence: CSARRDATDTQYF.

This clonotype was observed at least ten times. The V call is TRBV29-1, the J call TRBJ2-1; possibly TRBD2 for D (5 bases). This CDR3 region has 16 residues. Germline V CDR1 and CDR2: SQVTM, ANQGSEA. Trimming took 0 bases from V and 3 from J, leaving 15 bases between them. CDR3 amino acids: CSVEDREHLHYNEQFF. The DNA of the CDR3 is TGCAGCGTTGAAGATAGGGAGCATCTCCACTACAATGAGCAGTTCTTC.

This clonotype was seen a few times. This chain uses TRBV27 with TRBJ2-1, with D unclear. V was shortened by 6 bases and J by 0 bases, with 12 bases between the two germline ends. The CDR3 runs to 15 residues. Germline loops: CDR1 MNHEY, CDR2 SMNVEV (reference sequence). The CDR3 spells CASSVFSSSYNEQFF. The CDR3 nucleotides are TGTGCCAGCAGCGTTTTCTCCTCCTCCTACAATGAGCAGTTCTTC.

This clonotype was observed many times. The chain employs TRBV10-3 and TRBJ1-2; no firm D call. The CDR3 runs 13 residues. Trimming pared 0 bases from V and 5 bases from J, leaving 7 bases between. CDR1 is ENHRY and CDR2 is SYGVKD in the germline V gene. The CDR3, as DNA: TGTGCCATCAGTGAGTCAAATAAGTATGGCTACACCTTC. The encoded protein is CAISESNKYGYTF.

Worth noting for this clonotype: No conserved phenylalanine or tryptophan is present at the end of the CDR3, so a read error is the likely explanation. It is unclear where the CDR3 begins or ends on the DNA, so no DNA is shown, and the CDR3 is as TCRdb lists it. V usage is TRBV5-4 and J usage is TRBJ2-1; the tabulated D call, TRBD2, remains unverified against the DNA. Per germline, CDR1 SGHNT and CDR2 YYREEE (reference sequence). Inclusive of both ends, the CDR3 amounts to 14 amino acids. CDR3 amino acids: CASSLGVAAPLGFV.

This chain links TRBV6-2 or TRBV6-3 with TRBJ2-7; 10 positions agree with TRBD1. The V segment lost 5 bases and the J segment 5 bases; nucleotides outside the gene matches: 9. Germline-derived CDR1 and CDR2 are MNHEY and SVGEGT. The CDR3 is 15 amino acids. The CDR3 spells CASSDRTGGYNEQYF. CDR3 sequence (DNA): TGTGCCAGCAGTGACCGGACAGGGGGATACAACGAGCAGTACTTC.

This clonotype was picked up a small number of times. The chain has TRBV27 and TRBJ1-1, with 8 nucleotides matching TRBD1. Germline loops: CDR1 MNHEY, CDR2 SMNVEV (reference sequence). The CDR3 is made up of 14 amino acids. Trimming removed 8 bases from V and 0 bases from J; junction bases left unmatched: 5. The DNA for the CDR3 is TGTGCCAGCGGGACAGGACACATGAACACTGAAGCTTTCTTT. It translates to CASGTGHMNTEAFF.

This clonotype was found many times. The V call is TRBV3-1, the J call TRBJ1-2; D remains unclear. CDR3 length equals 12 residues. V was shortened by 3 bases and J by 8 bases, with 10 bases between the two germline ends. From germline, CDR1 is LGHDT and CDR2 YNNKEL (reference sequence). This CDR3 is CASSQQRSGYTF. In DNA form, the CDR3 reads TGTGCCAGCAGCCAGCAACGTTCGGGCTACACCTTC.

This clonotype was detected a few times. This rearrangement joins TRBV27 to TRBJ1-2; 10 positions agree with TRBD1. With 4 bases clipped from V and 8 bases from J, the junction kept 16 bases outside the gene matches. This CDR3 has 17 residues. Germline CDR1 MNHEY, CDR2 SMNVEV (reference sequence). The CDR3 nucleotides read TGTGCCAGCAGTTACCAGACAGGGGGCGCGATCTATGCCGGCTACACCTTC. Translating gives CASSYQTGGAIYAGYTF.

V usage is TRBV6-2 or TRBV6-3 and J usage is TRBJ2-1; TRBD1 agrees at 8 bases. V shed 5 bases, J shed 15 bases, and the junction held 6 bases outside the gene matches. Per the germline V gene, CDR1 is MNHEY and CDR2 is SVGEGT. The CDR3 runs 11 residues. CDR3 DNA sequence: TGTGCCAGCAGTAGACAGGGGAGGTCGTTCTTC. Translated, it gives CASSRQGRSFF.

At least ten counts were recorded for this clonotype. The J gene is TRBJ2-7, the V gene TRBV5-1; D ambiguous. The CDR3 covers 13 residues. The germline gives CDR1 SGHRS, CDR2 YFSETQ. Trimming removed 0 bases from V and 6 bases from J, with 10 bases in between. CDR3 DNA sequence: TGCGCCAGCAGCTTGGATCCCTGGGGCGAGCAGTACTTC. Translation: CASSLDPWGEQYF.

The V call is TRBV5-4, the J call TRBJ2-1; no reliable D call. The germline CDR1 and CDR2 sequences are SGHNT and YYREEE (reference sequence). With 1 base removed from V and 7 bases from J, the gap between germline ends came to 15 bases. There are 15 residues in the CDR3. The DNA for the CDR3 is TGTGCCAGCAGCTTGTCGCTAGTAGGTTCGAATGAGCAGTTCTTC. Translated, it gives CASSLSLVGSNEQFF.

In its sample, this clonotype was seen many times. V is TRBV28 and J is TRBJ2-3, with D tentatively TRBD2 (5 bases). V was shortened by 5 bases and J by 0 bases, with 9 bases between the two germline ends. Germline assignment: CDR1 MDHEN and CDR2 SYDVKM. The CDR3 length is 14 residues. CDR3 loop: CASSSGLSTDTQYF. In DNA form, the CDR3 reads TGTGCCAGCAGTAGCGGCCTTAGCACAGATACGCAGTATTTT.

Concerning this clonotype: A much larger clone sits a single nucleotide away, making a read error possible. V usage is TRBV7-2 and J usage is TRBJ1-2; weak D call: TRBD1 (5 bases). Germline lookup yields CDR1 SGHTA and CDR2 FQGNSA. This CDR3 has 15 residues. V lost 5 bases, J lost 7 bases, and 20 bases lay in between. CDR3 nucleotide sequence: TGTGCCAGCAGCCCCGGGGGAGGGGCTCTATGTGGCTACACCTTC. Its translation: CASSPGGGALCGYTF.

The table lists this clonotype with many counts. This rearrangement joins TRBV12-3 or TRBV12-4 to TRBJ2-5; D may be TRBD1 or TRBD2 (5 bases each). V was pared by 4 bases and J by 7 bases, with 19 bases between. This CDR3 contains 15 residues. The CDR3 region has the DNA TGTGCCAGCAGTTATTCCGGGACGAGTGGCTCGACCCAGTACTTC. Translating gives CASSYSGTSGSTQYF.

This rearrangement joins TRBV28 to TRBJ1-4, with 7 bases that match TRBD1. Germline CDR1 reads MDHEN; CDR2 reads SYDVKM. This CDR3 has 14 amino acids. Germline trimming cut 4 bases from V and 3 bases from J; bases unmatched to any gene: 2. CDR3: CASSSTGPNEKLFF. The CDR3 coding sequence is TGTGCCAGCAGTTCGACAGGGCCTAATGAAAAACTGTTTTTT. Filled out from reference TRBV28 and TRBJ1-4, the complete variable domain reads DVKVTQSSRYLVKRTGEKVFLECVQDMDHENMFWYRQDPGLGLRLIYFSYDVKMKEKGDIPEGYSVSREKKERFSLILESASTNQTSMYLCASSSTGPNEKLFFGSGTQLSVL.

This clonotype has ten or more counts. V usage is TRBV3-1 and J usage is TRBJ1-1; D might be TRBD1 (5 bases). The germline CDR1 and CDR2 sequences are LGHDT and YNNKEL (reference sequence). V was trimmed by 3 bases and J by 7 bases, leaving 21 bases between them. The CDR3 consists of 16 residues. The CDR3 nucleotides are TGTGCCAGCAGCCAGACTTCCGGGAAAAGGGGTAATGAAGCTTTCTTT. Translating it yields CASSQTSGKRGNEAFF.

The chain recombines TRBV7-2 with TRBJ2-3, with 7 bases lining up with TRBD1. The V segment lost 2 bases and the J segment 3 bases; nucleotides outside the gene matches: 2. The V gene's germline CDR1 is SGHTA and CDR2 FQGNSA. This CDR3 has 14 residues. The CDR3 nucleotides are TGTGCCAGCAGCTTACACAGGGGAACAGATACGCAGTATTTT. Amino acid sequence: CASSLHRGTDTQYF.

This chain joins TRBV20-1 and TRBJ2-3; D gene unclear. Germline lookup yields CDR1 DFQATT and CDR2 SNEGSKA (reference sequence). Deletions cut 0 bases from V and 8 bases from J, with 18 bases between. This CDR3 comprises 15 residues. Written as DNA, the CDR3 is TGCAGTGCTAGAGATCTGAGTGCGGTGCTGGGTACGCAGTATTTT. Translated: CSARDLSAVLGTQYF.

DNA of the CDR3: TGTGCCAGCAGTTACGGGTGGGGTGAAAAACTGTTTTTT. It encodes CASSYGWGEKLFF. The chain is built from TRBV6-6 and TRBJ1-4; D ambiguous. The germline CDR1 and CDR2 sequences are MNHNY and SVGAGI (reference sequence). Trimming left V 2 bases short and J 7 bases short, with 8 bases between. The CDR3 runs 13 residues.

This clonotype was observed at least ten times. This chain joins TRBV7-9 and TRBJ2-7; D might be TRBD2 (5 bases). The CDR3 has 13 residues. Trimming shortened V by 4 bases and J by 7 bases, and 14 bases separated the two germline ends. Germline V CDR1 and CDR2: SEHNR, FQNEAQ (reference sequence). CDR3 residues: CASSSVVPGEQYF. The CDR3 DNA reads TGTGCCAGCAGCTCCGTTGTCCCGGGGGAGCAGTACTTC.

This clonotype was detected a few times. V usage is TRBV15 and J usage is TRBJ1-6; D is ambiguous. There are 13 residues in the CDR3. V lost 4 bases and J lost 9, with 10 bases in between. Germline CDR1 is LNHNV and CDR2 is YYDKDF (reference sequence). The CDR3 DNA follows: TGTGCCACCAGCAATATCCGGGGTTCACCCCTCCACTTT. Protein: CATSNIRGSPLHF.

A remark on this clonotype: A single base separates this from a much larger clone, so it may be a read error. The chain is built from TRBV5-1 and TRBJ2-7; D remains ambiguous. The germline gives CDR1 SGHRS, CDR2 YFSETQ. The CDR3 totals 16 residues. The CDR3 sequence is CASSLTATYFGYEHYF. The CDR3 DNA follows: TGCGCCAGCAGCTTGACAGCCACCTATTTTGGCTACGAGCACTACTTC.

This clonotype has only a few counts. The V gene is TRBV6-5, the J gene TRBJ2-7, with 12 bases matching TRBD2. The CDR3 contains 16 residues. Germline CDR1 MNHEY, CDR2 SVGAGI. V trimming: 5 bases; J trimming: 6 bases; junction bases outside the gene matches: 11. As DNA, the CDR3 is TGTGCCAGCAGTCACCTAGCGGGAGGGCCTGGGGGCGAGCAGTACTTC. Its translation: CASSHLAGGPGGEQYF.

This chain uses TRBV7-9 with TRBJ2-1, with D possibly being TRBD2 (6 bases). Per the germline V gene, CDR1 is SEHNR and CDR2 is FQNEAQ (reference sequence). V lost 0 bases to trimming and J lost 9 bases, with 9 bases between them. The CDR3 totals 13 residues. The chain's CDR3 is CASSLAGGVEQFF. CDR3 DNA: TGTGCCAGCAGCTTAGCGGGAGGTGTTGAGCAGTTCTTC.